This is a list of T cell receptor beta chains from one sample in a study of CD8 T cells in ankylosing spondylitis. Each CDR3 protein is one row after TCRdb ran MiXCR on the 5' RACE reads. The data show more than 600,000 distinct CDR3 sequences, with around 17% seen just once and under 20% held by the top ten. The sample comprised blood, either unsorted or a sorted T cell fraction (not recorded which). Receptors originate from a male donor with ankylosing spondylitis. CDR3s include the opening cysteine and the closing phenylalanine or tryptophan. A D gene is named only where the DNA matches it firmly. Clone sizes are given selectively: once, few, many, or a class where the clone is expanded.

TRBV9,.,TRBJ2-3,.,CASSVEGLQDTQYF,TGTGCCAGCAGCGTAGAGGGGTTGCAAGATACGCAGTATTTT
TRBV20-1,few,TRBJ2-1,TRBD2,CSARLAGVNEQFF,TGCAGTGCCAGACTAGCGGGGGTCAATGAGCAGTTCTTC
TRBV30,.,TRBJ1-3,.,CAWVTVGNTIYF,TGTGCCTGGGTCACGGTTGGAAACACCATATATTTT
TRBV29-1,few,TRBJ1-2,.,CSVWTAYNLNYGYTF,TGCAGCGTCTGGACAGCCTATAACCTTAACTATGGCTACACCTTC
TRBV2,.,TRBJ2-7,TRBD2,CASGASGLIRPYEQYF,TGTGCCAGCGGGGCTAGCGGGCTAATTAGGCCCTACGAGCAGTACTTC
TRBV3-1,many,TRBJ1-1,.,CASSTRSGGWGTEAFF,TGTGCCAGCAGCACCCGGTCGGGGGGCTGGGGCACTGAAGCTTTCTTT
TRBV6-5,.,TRBJ2-6,.,CASSYSTFRGSGANVLTF,TGTGCCAGCAGTTACTCGACTTTCAGGGGCTCTGGGGCCAACGTCCTGACTTTC
TRBV11-1,.,TRBJ2-7,.,CASSLGLNTYEQYF,TGTGCCAGCAGTCTCGGACTAAATACCTACGAGCAGTACTTC
TRBV15,.,TRBJ1-6,.,CATSRGMHNSPLHF,TGTGCCACCAGCAGAGGAATGCACAATTCACCCCTCCACTTT
TRBV12-3/TRBV12-4,.,TRBJ2-1,.,CASGVGDEQFF,TGTGCCAGCGGGGTCGGGGATGAGCAGTTCTTC
TRBV7-8,few,TRBJ2-5,TRBD1,CASSSRDRYTYQETQYF,TGTGCCAGCAGCTCACGGGACAGATACACCTACCAAGAGACCCAGTACTTC
TRBV2,many,TRBJ2-7,.,CASSEAGYEQYF,TGTGCCAGCAGTGAAGCAGGCTACGAGCAGTACTTC
TRBV19,few,TRBJ1-1,.,CASSIDSWNTEAFF,TGTGCCAGTAGTATAGACTCCTGGAACACTGAAGCTTTCTTT
TRBV7-2,few,TRBJ2-5,TRBD1,CASRTGQAQETQYF,TGTGCCAGCCGAACGGGACAGGCCCAAGAGACCCAGTACTTC
TRBV29-1,few,TRBJ2-4,.,CSVVPHGTNIQYF,TGCAGCGTTGTGCCCCATGGAACAAACATTCAGTACTTC
TRBV12-3/TRBV12-4,many,TRBJ1-1,.,CASSLRWGGEAFF,TGTGCCAGCAGTTTACGGTGGGGGGGAGAAGCTTTCTTT
TRBV7-9,few,TRBJ2-1,.,CASSTFMTVGVIEQFF,TGTGCCAGCAGCACTTTTATGACAGTGGGGGTTATTGAGCAGTTCTTC
TRBV12-3/TRBV12-4,few,TRBJ1-1,.,CASSLPGETEAFF,TGTGCCAGCAGCCTCCCAGGGGAGACTGAAGCTTTCTTT
TRBV7-9,few,TRBJ2-1,.,CASSYPGSSYNEQFF,TGTGCCAGCAGCTACCCGGGGAGCTCCTACAATGAGCAGTTCTTC
TRBV15,.,TRBJ1-2,.,CATSRGRDGPRWGYTF,TGTGCCACCAGCAGAGGCCGGGACGGACCCCGTTGGGGCTACACCTTC
TRBV6-1,few,TRBJ1-3,.,CASSEVVGGNTIYF,TGTGCCAGCAGTGAAGTCGTGGGTGGAAACACCATATATTTT
TRBV19,.,TRBJ2-1,TRBD2,CASSIGAGGRHEQFF,TGTGCCAGTAGTATTGGGGCGGGGGGGCGTCATGAGCAGTTCTTC
TRBV7-9,.,TRBJ2-5,.,CASSPRDGGWRGTQYF,TGTGCCAGCAGCCCAAGGGACGGCGGTTGGAGGGGGACCCAGTACTTC
TRBV20-1,few,TRBJ2-1,TRBD2,CSARDLAGNSYNEQFF,TGCAGTGCTAGAGATCTAGCGGGGAACTCCTACAATGAGCAGTTCTTC
TRBV20-1,.,TRBJ1-6,.,CSAREKTGVRYNSPLHF,TGCAGTGCTAGGGAAAAGACAGGAGTACGTTATAATTCACCCCTCCACTTT
TRBV24-1,.,TRBJ1-1,.,CATSLGGGSPNTEAFF,TGTGCCACCAGCCTCGGGGGGGGGTCGCCGAACACTGAAGCTTTCTTT
TRBV11-2,few,TRBJ1-1,.,CASSFGWETEAFF,TGTGCCAGCAGCTTTGGGTGGGAAACTGAAGCTTTCTTT
TRBV20-1,few,TRBJ2-7,TRBD2,CSARDTREGKQYF,TGCAGTGCTAGAGATACCAGGGAGGGGAAGCAGTACTTC